This T cell receptor (beta chain) was documented in a study of blood T cell repertoires in COVID-19 (dated by TCRdb to about 2020). Turning to the overall study: Collaborator samples came from the United States, Italy and Spain and covered acute and convalescent phases of COVID-19. The prospective study material was composed of cDNA or gDNA derived from T cells, B-cell-depleted T cells, or PBMCs. HLA class I and class II types, where available, came from metadata supplied by the sample provider rather than from assay-based typing. The repertoires were released in a freely available public database meant as a resource for research on the immune response to SARS-CoV-2. Sample metadata almost always included a de-identified subject ID, COVID-19 status, age in years and sex. Samples were obtained from the ongoing ImmuneRACE study (first 160 participants) and from over 1,000 subjects provided by 6 global collaborators. The dataset comprised deeply sampled blood TCRbeta repertoires from subjects exposed to, actively infected with, or recovered from COVID-19. What the work shows at the level of the full study, not this receptor alone: The quantity of clinical and demographic metadata differed by source and by participant and was supplied without curation.

The germline V gene sets CDR1 to LGHNA and CDR2 to YSLEER. The CDR3 has 16 amino acids, counting the end cysteine and phenylalanine. Just the 48-base CDR3 DNA is kept, in frame starting at base 1. Trimming leaves V shorter by 0 bases and J shorter by 2 bases, with the junction holding 2 bases beyond the gene matches. Each collaborating institution followed its own protocols to collect whole blood in K2EDTA tubes. For TCRbeta analysis, collaborators shipped samples as frozen whole blood, isolated PBMCs, or DNA extracted from either of those sample types. TCRbeta CDR3 regions were amplified from genomic DNA using the immunoSEQ Assay, a bias-controlled multiplex PCR. Per the source publication's procedure: The number of nucleated cells in each sample was estimated by amplification of reference gene primers within the assay. To quantify the absolute abundance of each unique TCRbeta CDR3 rearrangement, sequence reads were collapsed and filtered. For each sample, productive Simpson clonality was calculated as the square root of Simpson's diversity index across productive rearrangements. TCRdb's version of the immuneACCESS table is confined to in-frame rearrangements and falls short of the full clone set. An unresolved V gene accounts for under half of the shortfall where checked; the remainder is of unknown origin. That table supplies the V and J calls and clone size; D and trimming were determined from the DNA. The sample includes roughly 210,000 clones, with 88% observed a single time. More than 1.5% of the sample lies in the top ten.

Points on this clone: What this receptor recognizes is not known. The input lacks base qualities; no much larger clone sits a single base away.

The sequence links TRBV4-3 to TRBJ2-1, and TRBD1 aligns with 9 junction nucleotides. Input material: peripheral blood. This receptor was obtained from a man in his 70s with acute or convalescent COVID-19. CDR3 region: CASSQDGQGTYNEQFF. The nucleotide sequence reads TGCGCCAGCAGCCAAGATGGACAGGGGACCTACAATGAGCAGTTCTTC.